This T cell receptor (beta chain) is drawn from a study of a mutant IDH1 vaccine in newly diagnosed glioma. Looking at the study overall: Vaccine dosing followed radiotherapy by 4-6 weeks, or accompanied temozolomide cycles. Treated patients had a mean age of approximately 40 years and a roughly 60% male, 37.5% female split.

The data were produced by immunoSEQ multiplex PCR, yet TCRdb's version contains in-frame clones alone and is incomplete. This table holds some 30,000 clones, 60% to 80% found once. The time point was: week 11, during vaccination. Doses consisted of 300 ug of mutant IDH1 20-mer peptide each, paired with topical imiquimod. Each of the donors came in with new WHO grade 3 or 4 astrocytomas that were IDH1-mutant and ATRX-lost. This clone was seen only once. Antigen specificity is unknown. In germline, CDR1 is SGDLS, CDR2 YYNGEE. The CDR3 length is 21 residues. V was clipped by 3 bases and J by 2 bases; unmatched bases: 20.

The TCR was taken from a man aged 25 to 40 with glioma. The rearrangement uses TRBV9 and TRBJ2-3, with TRBD2 matching over 11 bases. The sample here was PBMCs, taken from a glioma patient whose treatment included an IDH1 peptide vaccine. CDR3 sequence reads: CASSGLGTSGRYPTYTDTQYF. The CDR3 bases are TGTGCCAGCAGCGGGCTAGGGACTAGCGGAAGATACCCCACTTACACAGATACGCAGTATTTT.